A few counts support the clone carrying this T cell receptor beta chain. The antigen is not known. Researchers ran the PCR with 60 Vbeta and 13 Jbeta primers. As processed by the authors: Per a later analysis, the number of unique TCR beta chains was some 80 million, of which roughly 9.9 million were shared. TCRdb keeps only in-frame clones here, not all; method: immunoSEQ multiplex PCR. That table is the source of V, J and clone size, and D and trimming were worked out from the DNA. Of roughly 170,000 clones in the sample, roughly four fifths were seen once. This entry belongs to a study of cytomegalovirus exposure and HLA in healthy donors. General study findings and limits: In a later analysis, TCR beta V- and J-gene trimming was associated with a missense DCLRE1C variant. The authors confirmed in vitro that a few CMV-associated chains were specific for CMV antigens.

Input material: PBMCs. The source of this sequence is a man aged 18 to 35 in good health and CMV-seronegative.

CDR3 sequence reads: CATFRLLPTYF. Here the CDR3 DNA reads TGTGCCACCTTCCGCTTACTCCCTACTTACTTC. The chain couples TRBV6-1 to TRBJ2-7; unclear D gene. V lost 10 bases and J lost 13, with 20 bases in between. CDR3 length equals 11 residues. Germline assignment: CDR1 MNHNS and CDR2 SASEGT.